This TCR beta chain was identified in a study of blood T cell repertoires in COVID-19. Study information: Donors in the United States, Italy and Spain gave samples during acute or convalescent COVID-19.

This CDR3 has 16 residues. The germline gives CDR1 SSHAT, CDR2 FNYEAQ (reference sequence). As handled by the study authors: Cell counts per sample came from amplifying reference gene primers. The protocol was immunoSEQ multiplex PCR, while the TCRdb copy is restricted to in-frame clones and leaves out a portion. That table gives V, J and clone size, and the DNA gave D and trimming. The sample carries 250,000 or so clones, about 91% recorded once. Study members were between roughly 18 and 100 years old and lived in some 26 US regions. Participant-reported clinical history was the basis for cohort assignment. On this clone itself: A junction boundary mismatches the germline segment, possibly from a read error.

This TCR was sampled from a woman between 40 and 50 years old with acute COVID-19. The chain has TRBV7-7 and TRBJ2-2; a possible D gene is TRBD2 (5 bases). Sequencing was performed on PBMCs or T cells enriched from blood (not recorded which). The CDR3 here is CASSAQRRPNTGELFF. CDR3 nucleotides: TGTGCTAGCAGCGCTCAGCGGAGACCGAACACCGGGGAGCTGTTTTTT.